This T cell receptor beta chain was sequenced in a study of blood T cells in healthy people across ages. General study results and limits: A roughly linear age-dependent decrease characterized TCR beta diversity per million T cells.

For this clonotype: Its target is unknown.

The germline gives CDR1 MNHNS, CDR2 SASEGT. The length of the CDR3 is 17 residues. The ends lost 6 bases at V and 5 bases at J; junction bases unmatched: 15. With a J-beta primer mix and a sample-barcoded 5' primer, a second PCR ran roughly 6 to 12 cycles. Each CDR3 protein is one row after TCRdb ran MiXCR on the 5' RACE reads. The sample records some 850,000 distinct CDR3 sequences, 25% to 30% being singletons. A further study also used this sample, focusing on T cells of mothers and their children. That work adds: Primer M1S, used in the second PCR, introduced sample barcodes and 2-4 random nucleotides. Reads obtained per mother exceeded 9.5 million TCR beta CDR3 reads, with a few million obtained per child.

Material: blood. The rearrangement links TRBV6-1 to TRBJ2-1, with 8 bases that match TRBD2. The receptor was isolated from a boy between 10 and 17 years old in good health. The CDR3 DNA follows: TGTGCCAGCAGCCCTCTAACTTCGCGGGGGGTCAACAATGAGCAGTTCTTC. As protein: CASSPLTSRGVNNEQFF.